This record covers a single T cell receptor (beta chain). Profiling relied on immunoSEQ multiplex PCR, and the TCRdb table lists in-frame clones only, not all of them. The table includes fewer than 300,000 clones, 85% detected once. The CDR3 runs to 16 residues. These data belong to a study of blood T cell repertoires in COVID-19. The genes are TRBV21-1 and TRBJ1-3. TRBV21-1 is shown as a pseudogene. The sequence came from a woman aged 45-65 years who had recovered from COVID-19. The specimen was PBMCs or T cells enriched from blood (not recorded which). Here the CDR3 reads CASSKTGNLTGNTIYF. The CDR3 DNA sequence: TGTGCCAGCAGCAAAACGGGGAACTTGACAGGAAACACCATATATTTT.